This paragraph reports one T cell receptor beta chain. The sort gate was single viable CD3+CD4+CD8-CD45RO+ cells for memory CD4+ T cells. The data are from a study of memory CD4+ T cells and cytomegalovirus serostatus. Produced via immunoSEQ multiplex PCR; TCRdb's table is partial and in-frame only. The table shows about 48,000 clones, with roughly 78% occurring only once. CDR1 SNHLY and CDR2 FYNNEI come from the germline V gene. The CDR3 loop spans 14 amino acids. Trimming left V 7 bases short and J 6 bases short, with 16 bases between. This TCR derives from an adult in good health and CMV-seronegative. V gene TRBV2 combines with J gene TRBJ1-5, with D unclear. The specimen sequenced was memory CD4+ T cells from blood. CDR3 nucleotides: TGTGCCAGCAAAGGGTCAAGAGGAAGTCAGCCCCAGCATTTT. As protein: CASKGSRGSQPQHF.